This TCR beta chain was sequenced in a study of T cells in Graves' hyperthyroidism and ophthalmopathy (dated by TCRdb to between 2018 and 2021). Concerning the study at large: Peripheral blood was collected at initial diagnosis, before any treatment. To identify TCR V-J signatures that set the groups apart, the researchers used a discovery cohort of 90 to 100 patients, made up of around 40 with Graves' ophthalmopathy and some 55 with stable Graves' hyperthyroidism. An independent validation cohort of about 19 hyperthyroidism patients and about 16 patients who later progressed to ophthalmopathy tested prospective prediction of ophthalmopathy. For training and testing, the approximately 97 patients in the discovery cohort were randomly divided in a 7:3 ratio. In addition, the study compared T-cell repertoires in thyroid tissue and in blood from five to seven Graves' hyperthyroidism patients. After sampling, hyperthyroidism patients received methimazole starting at 30 mg daily, and ophthalmopathy patients received high-dose intravenous methylprednisolone. The paper reports TCR Vbeta CDR3 sequencing of more than 120 peripheral blood samples: 40 or so ophthalmopathy, roughly 74 hyperthyroidism and 17 progressor patients.

Amplification of TCR beta CDR3 regions was carried out from RNA transcripts. A first-round RT-PCR of the TCR CDR3 used the HTBI primer set with the Qiagen OneStep RT-PCR kit. Libraries were constructed in a second round of multiplex PCR, after which size selection and purification were carried out. Paired-end sequencing of the libraries was performed with 100 bp reads on an Illumina HiSeq2000. The paper's processing steps were these. SOAPnuke was used to process the raw data, with reads discarded if the reads contained adapters or uncalled bases, had a mean Phred below 15, or lacked an exact constant-primer or identifier match. COPE v1.2.5 was used to merge high-quality paired reads, and clonotypes were defined as unique nucleotide sequences. MiTCR v1.1 was used to align the clonotypes against IMGT TRBV, TRBD and TRBJ reference segments. Analysis was restricted to V-J combinations with a frequency above 0.0001, which covered 99% to 99.2% of repertoires. The TCS score was defined as the ratio of F50 (clonal expansion) to E x V (chaos), calculated using BLOSUM62-based TCRdist between CDR3 peptides within each V-J. Welch's t-statistics and random forest reduced around 550 V-J features to fewer than 15, which were used in a naive Bayes classifier (R e1071). Through fastp at Q25 and MiXCR, TCRdb rebuilt clones from the public reads, retaining in-frame beta chains. Rows with one shared CDR3 protein collapse into an entry with the most common genes and DNA. TCRdb, not the original authors, processed these V and J calls. The table for this sample lists about 350,000 distinct CDR3 sequences; approximately 14% of them were counted only once. Jointly, the top ten make up about 37% of the sample.

This clonotype was seen repeatedly, ten times or more. Its antigen target is currently unknown. Per-nucleotide qualities are absent, and no much larger clonotype sits a single base away. Moderately to severely active disease, a Clinical Activity Score of at least 3, a NOSPECS grade of at least 4, and a duration under 3 months were present in ophthalmopathy patients. Exclusion was applied to patients with uncontrolled infections, other autoimmune diseases, pregnancy or lactation. Diagnoses were based on clinical symptoms, serum thyroxine and TRAb, thyroid ultrasound and orbital computed tomography. PBMCs were isolated from around 10 ml of fresh peripheral blood by Ficoll-Paque density gradient centrifugation. Total RNA was extracted using Trizol reagent, and RNA quality was assessed on an Agilent 2100 Bioanalyzer. The paper's findings and limits, for the study overall: In validation, the model predicted progression to ophthalmopathy with 65% to 71% sensitivity and 72% to 85% specificity, a median of approximately 6.7 months before onset. Most expanded thyroid clonotypes (frequency above 0.001) were also detected in blood, suggesting blood repertoires may reflect thyroid immune responses. A 13 V-J signature model separated ophthalmopathy from stable hyperthyroidism, with 87.88% sensitivity and roughly 81% specificity in cross-validation and 80%/75% in testing. No statistical method was used to fix the sample size in advance, and group allocation was not hidden from the investigators.

The TCR originated in a woman in her thirties or forties with Graves' ophthalmopathy. Sequenced: blood.

The CDR3 reads CSARSVDVASGDTQYF. The DNA sequence is given as TGCAGTGCTAGATCGGTAGATGTGGCTAGCGGGGATACGCAGTATTTT. The sequence joins TRBV20-1 to TRBJ2-3, with TRBD2 matching 8 junction bases. CDR1 and CDR2, looked up from the germline V gene (reference sequence), are DFQATT and SNEGSKA. Including the terminal cysteine and phenylalanine, the CDR3 comprises 16 residues. The only DNA kept is the CDR3, 48 bases in frame from the first base. For this chain, trimming is 2 bases at the V end and 6 bases at the J end, and the number of junction bases without a gene match is 13.